The clone carrying this T cell receptor (beta chain) was counted between two and nine times. The germline V gene has CDR1 SEHNR and CDR2 FQNEAQ (reference sequence). CDR3 length: 11 residues. V lost 7 bases to trimming and J lost 3 bases, with 6 bases between them. Each CDR3 protein gets one entry after TCRdb re-called the RT-PCR reads with MiXCR. The sample shows more than 550,000 distinct CDR3 sequences, roughly 12% of them seen only once. This specimen comes from a study of response to subunit inactivated influenza vaccine. These same records also appear under a second study, on T cells expressing NK-cell markers. That study reports: 5'RACE template switching built TCR beta cDNA with unique molecular identifiers.

The TCR was taken from a man aged 45-65 years who received an inactivated influenza vaccine. The specimen comprised PBMCs from blood, sampled on the day of vaccination. V is TRBV7-9 and J is TRBJ2-5; D gene unclear. For the CDR3, the DNA is TGTGCCAGCACCGATAAAGAGACCCAGTACTTC. This translates into CASTDKETQYF.